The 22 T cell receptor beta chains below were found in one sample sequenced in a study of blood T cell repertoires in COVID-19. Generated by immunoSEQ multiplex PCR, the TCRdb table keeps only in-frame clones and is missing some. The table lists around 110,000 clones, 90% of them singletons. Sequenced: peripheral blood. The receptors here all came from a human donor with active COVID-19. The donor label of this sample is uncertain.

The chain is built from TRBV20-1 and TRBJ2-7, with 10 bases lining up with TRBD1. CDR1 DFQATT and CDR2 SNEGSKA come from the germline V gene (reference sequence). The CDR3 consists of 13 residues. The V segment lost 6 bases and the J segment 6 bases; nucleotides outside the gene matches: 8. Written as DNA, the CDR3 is TGCAGTGCCAGTAGGGACAGGGGCGTCGAGCAGTACTTC. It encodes CSASRDRGVEQYF.

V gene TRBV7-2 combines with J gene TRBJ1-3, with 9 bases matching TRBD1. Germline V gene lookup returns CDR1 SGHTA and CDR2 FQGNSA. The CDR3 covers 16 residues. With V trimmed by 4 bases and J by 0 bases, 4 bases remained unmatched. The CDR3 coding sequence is TGTGCCAGCAGCTCAGGACAGGGGCGCTCTGGAAACACCATATATTTT. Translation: CASSSGQGRSGNTIYF.

For the CDR3, the DNA is TGTGCCAGCAGGAGGACAGGCCCCAATGAGCAGTTCTTC. Residues: CASRRTGPNEQFF. V is TRBV28 and J is TRBJ2-1, with 7 bases lining up with TRBD1. Germline CDR1 reads MDHEN; CDR2 reads SYDVKM. J was trimmed by 6 bases and V by 6 bases; bases with no gene match: 5. This CDR3 is built from 13 residues.

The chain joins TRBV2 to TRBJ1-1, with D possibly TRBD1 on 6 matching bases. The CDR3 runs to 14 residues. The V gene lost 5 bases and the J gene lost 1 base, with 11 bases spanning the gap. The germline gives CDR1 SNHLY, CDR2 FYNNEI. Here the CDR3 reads CASSHRVGNTEAFF. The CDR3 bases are TGTGCCAGCAGTCACAGGGTTGGGAACACTGAAGCTTTCTTT.

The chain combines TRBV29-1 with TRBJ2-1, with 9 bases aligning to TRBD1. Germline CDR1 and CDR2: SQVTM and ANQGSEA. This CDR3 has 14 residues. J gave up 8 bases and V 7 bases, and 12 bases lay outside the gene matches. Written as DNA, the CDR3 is TGCAGCGCTACGGGACAGGGAATGTTGGATGAGCAGTTCTTC. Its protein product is CSATGQGMLDEQFF.

In nucleotides, the CDR3 is TGTGCCAGCAGTGAGGCGGGGGGGCTCGATGAGCAGTTCTTC. As protein: CASSEAGGLDEQFF. The chain joins TRBV6-4 to TRBJ2-1, with 9 bases aligning to TRBD2. Germline CDR1 MRHNA, CDR2 SNTAGT. This CDR3 comprises 14 residues. V shed 3 bases, J shed 8 bases, and the junction held 5 bases outside the gene matches.

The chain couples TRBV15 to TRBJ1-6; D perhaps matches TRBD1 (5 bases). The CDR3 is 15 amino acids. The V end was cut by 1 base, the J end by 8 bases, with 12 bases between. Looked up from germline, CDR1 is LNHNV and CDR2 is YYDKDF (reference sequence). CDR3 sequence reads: CATSRVSGSDSPLHF. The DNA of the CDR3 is TGTGCCACCAGCAGAGTGTCAGGGTCCGATTCACCCCTCCACTTT.

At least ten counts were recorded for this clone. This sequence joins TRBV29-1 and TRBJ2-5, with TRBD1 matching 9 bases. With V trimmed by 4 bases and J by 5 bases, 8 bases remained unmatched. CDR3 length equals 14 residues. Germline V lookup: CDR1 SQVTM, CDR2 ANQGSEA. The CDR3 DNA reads TGCAGCGTTGCGTCCGGGACAGGGTGGGAGACCCAGTACTTC. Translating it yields CSVASGTGWETQYF.

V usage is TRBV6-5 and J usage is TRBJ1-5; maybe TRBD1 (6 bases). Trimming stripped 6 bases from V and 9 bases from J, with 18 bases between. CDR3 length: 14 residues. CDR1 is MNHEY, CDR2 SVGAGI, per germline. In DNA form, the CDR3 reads TGTGCCAGCAGCCGAGGACAGAGGGGACCGCCCCAGCATTTT. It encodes CASSRGQRGPPQHF.

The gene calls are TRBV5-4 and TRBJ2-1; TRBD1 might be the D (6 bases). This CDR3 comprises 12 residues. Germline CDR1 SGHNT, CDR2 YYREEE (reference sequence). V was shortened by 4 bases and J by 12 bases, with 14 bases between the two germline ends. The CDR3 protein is CASSTTGFGQFF. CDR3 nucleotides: TGTGCCAGCAGCACCACAGGGTTCGGGCAGTTCTTC.

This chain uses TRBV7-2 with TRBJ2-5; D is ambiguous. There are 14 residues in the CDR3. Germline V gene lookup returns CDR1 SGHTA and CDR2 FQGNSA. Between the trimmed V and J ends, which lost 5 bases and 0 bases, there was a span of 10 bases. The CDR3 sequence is CASSPDTYQETQYF. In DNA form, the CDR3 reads TGTGCCAGCAGCCCCGACACGTACCAAGAGACCCAGTACTTC.

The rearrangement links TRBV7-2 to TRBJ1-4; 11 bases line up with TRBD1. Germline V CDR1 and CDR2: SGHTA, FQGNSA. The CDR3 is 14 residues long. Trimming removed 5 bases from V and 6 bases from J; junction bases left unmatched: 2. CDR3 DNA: TGTGCCAGCAGCCAGGACAGGGGGCATGAAAAACTGTTTTTT. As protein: CASSQDRGHEKLFF.

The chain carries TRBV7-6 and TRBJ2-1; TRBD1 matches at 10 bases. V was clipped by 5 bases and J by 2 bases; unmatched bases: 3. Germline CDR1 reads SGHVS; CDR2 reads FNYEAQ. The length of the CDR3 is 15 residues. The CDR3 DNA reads TGTGCCAGCAGCGGCGGGACAGGGGCCTACAATGAGCAGTTCTTC. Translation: CASSGGTGAYNEQFF.

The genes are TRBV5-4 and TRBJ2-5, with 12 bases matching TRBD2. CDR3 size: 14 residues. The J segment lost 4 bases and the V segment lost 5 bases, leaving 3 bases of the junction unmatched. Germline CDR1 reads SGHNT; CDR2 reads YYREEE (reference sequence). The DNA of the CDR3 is TGTGCCAGCAGTCTAGCGGGGGGGATAGAGACCCAGTACTTC. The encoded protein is CASSLAGGIETQYF.

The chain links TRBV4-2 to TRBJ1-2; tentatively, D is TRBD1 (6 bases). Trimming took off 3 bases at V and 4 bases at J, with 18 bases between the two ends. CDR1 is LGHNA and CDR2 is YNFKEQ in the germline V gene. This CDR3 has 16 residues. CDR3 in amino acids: CASSQEGQKVRYGYTF. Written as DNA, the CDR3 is TGTGCCAGCAGCCAGGAAGGACAGAAAGTTCGCTATGGCTACACCTTC.

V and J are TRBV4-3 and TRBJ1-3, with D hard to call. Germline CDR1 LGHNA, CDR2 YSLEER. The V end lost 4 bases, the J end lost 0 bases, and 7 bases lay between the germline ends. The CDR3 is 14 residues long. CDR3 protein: CASSPGASGNTIYF. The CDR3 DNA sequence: TGCGCCAGCAGCCCGGGAGCCTCTGGAAACACCATATATTTT.

In DNA form, the CDR3 reads TGTGCCAGCAGTTTATCCGGGACAGGGGGCGGGTACGAGCAGTACTTC. Translated: CASSLSGTGGGYEQYF. The chain carries TRBV6-6 and TRBJ2-7; 12 bases are shared with TRBD1. The CDR3 contains 16 residues. Germline CDR1 and CDR2: MNHNY and SVGAGI (reference sequence). The V and J ends lost 4 bases and 4 bases, in that order; junction bases with no gene match: 8.

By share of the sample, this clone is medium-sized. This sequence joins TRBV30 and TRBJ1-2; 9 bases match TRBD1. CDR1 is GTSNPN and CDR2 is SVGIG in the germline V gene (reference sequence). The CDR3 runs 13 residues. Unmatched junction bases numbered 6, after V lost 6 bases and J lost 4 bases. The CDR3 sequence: CACTTGGPYGYTF. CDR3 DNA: TGTGCCTGCACCACAGGGGGCCCCTATGGCTACACCTTC.

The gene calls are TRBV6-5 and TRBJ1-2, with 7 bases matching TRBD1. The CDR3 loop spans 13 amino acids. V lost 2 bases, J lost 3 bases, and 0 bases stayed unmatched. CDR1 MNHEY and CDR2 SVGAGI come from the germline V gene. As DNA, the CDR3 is TGTGCCAGCAGTTACGACAGGGACTATGGCTACACCTTC. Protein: CASSYDRDYGYTF.

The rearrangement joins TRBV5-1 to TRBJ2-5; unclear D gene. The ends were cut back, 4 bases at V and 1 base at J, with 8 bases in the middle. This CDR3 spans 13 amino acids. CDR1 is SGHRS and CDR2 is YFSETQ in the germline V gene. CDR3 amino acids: CASSGNFQETQYF. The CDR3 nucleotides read TGCGCCAGCAGCGGTAACTTCCAAGAGACCCAGTACTTC.

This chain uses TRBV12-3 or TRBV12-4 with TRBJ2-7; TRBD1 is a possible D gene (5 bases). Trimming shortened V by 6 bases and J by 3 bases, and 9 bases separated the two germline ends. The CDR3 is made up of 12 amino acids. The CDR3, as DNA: TGTGCCAGCAGACGCGACAGCTACGAGCAGTACTTC. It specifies CASRRDSYEQYF.

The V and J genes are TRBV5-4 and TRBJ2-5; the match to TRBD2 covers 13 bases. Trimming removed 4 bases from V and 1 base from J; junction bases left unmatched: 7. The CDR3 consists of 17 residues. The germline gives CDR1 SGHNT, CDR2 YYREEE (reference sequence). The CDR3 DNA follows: TGTGCCAGCAGCCCGGCCGGACTAGCGGGGGCCCAAGAGACCCAGTACTTC. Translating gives CASSPAGLAGAQETQYF.